This is a list of T cell receptor beta chains from one sample in a study of T cell responses to AZD1222 COVID-19 vaccine. The protocol was immunoSEQ multiplex PCR, while the TCRdb copy is restricted to in-frame clones and leaves out a portion. Of around 160,000 clones in the sample, 85% to 95% are singletons; the top ten hold approximately 0.64%. This specimen consisted of peripheral blood, obtained on day 0 of AZD1222 vaccination. These receptors were collected from an adult in good health. Both conserved end residues are trimmed from each CDR3.

CDR3: ASTRLENTEAF; V: TRBV7-8; J: TRBJ1-1
CDR3: ATRAGSDNQPQH; V: TRBV10-3; J: TRBJ1-5
CDR3: ASSVPGAGRNTGELF; V: TRBV25-1; J: TRBJ2-2
CDR3: ASSIEGPKVGSPTFNQPQH; V: TRBV27; J: TRBJ1-5
CDR3: AGGTSGTYEQY; V: TRBV2; J: TRBJ2-7
CDR3: ASQTGGNTEAF; V: TRBV19; J: TRBJ1-1
CDR3: ASSLSGDTEAF; V: TRBV12-3/TRBV12-4; J: TRBJ1-1
CDR3: ASKLWRDSPLH; V: TRBV6-5; J: TRBJ1-6
CDR3: ASGLRTGPYNEQF; V: TRBV12-5; J: TRBJ2-1
CDR3: ASGREAREETQY; V: TRBV6-5; J: TRBJ2-5
CDR3: ASSFRQGNTEAF; V: TRBV27; J: TRBJ1-1
CDR3: ASSPGGLMNTEAF; V: TRBV19; J: TRBJ1-1
CDR3: ASSFEDRGSDTQY; V: TRBV5-1; J: TRBJ2-3
CDR3: ASSQVWGGEQF; V: TRBV14; J: TRBJ2-1
CDR3: AGHDPGFLHGYT; V: TRBV5-1; J: TRBJ1-2
CDR3: ASSRVQGSEGYT; V: TRBV2; J: TRBJ1-2
CDR3: ASKPPTSGEQF; V: TRBV2; J: TRBJ2-1
CDR3: ASSPRASDTQY; V: TRBV12-3/TRBV12-4; J: TRBJ2-3